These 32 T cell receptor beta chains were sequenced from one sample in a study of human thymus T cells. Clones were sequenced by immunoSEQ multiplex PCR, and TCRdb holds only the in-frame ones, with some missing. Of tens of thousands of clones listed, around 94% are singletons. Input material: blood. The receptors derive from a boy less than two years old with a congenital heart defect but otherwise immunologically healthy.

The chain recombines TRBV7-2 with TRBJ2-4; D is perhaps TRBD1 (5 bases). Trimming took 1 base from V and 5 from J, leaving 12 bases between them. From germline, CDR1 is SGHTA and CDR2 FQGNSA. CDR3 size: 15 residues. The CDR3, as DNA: TGTGCCAGCAGCTTAGTTACCAAGGGGCAAAACATTCAGTACTTC. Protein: CASSLVTKGQNIQYF. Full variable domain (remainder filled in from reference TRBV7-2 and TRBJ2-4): GAGVSQSPSNKVTEKGKDVELRCDPISGHTALYWYRQSLGQGLEFLIYFQGNSAPDKSGLPSDRFSAERTGGSVSTLTIQRTQQEDSAVYLCASSLVTKGQNIQYFGAGTRLSVL.

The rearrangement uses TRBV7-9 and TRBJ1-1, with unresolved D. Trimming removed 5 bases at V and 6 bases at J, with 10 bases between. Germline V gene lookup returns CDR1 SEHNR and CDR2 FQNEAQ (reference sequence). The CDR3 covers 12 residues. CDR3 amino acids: CASSPPGSEAFF. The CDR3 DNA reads TGTGCCAGCAGCCCTCCGGGGTCTGAAGCTTTCTTT.

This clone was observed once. The CDR3 region has the DNA TGCGCCAGCAGCATAACCGGGACAACCTACGAGCAGTACTTC. As protein: CASSITGTTYEQYF. The chain couples TRBV5-1 to TRBJ2-7; tentative D call: TRBD1 (6 bases). Germline V gene lookup returns CDR1 SGHRS and CDR2 YFSETQ. This CDR3 is built from 14 residues. The V and J ends lost 4 bases and 2 bases respectively, with 13 bases between them.

The CDR3 DNA reads TGCGCCAGCAGCTTGGCGGAGGACAGGGAGAGTTCCTACACCTTC. It codes for CASSLAEDRESSYTF. The chain has TRBV5-1 and TRBJ1-2, with 8 bases aligning to TRBD1. The ends lost 0 bases at V and 10 bases at J; junction bases unmatched: 11. The CDR3 has 15 residues. Germline CDR1 SGHRS, CDR2 YFSETQ.

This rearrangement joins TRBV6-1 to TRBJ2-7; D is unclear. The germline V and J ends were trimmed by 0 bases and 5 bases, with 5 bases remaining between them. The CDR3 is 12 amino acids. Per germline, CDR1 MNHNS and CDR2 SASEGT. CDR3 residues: CASSEAGNEQYF. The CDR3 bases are TGTGCCAGCAGTGAAGCAGGGAACGAGCAGTACTTC.

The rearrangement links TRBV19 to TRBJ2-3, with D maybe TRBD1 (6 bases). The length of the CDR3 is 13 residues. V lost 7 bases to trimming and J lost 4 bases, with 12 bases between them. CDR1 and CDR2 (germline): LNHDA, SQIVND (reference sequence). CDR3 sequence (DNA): TGTGCCAGTAACTGGGGGCGATCAGATACGCAGTATTTT. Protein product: CASNWGRSDTQYF.

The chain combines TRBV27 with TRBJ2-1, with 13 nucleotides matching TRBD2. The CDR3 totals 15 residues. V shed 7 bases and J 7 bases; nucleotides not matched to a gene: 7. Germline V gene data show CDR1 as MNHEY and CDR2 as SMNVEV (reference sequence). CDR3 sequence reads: CASTKGLAGANEQFF. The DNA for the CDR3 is TGTGCCAGCACCAAAGGACTAGCGGGGGCAAATGAGCAGTTCTTC.

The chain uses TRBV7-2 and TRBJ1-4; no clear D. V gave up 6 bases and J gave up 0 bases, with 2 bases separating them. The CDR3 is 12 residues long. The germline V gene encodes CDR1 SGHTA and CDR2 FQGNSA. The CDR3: CASRSTNEKLFF. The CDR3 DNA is TGTGCCAGCAGGTCAACTAATGAAAAACTGTTTTTT.

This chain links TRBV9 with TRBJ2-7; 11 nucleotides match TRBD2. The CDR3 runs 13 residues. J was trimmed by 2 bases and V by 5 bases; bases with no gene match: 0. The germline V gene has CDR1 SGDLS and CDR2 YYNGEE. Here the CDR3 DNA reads TGTGCCAGCAGTAGCGGGGGGGCCTACGAGCAGTACTTC. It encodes CASSSGGAYEQYF.

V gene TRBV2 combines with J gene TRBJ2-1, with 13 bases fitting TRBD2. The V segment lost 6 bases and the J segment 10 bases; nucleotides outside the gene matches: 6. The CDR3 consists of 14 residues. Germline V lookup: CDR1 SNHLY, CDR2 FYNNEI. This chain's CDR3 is CASRGGLAGTEQFF. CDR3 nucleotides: TGTGCCAGCAGGGGGGGACTAGCGGGGACCGAGCAGTTCTTC. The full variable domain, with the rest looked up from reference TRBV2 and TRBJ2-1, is EPEVTQTPSHQVTQMGQEVILRCVPISNHLYFYWYRQILGQKVEFLVSFYNNEISEKSEIFDDQFSVERPDGSNFTLKIRSTKLEDSAMYFCASRGGLAGTEQFFGPGTRLTVL.

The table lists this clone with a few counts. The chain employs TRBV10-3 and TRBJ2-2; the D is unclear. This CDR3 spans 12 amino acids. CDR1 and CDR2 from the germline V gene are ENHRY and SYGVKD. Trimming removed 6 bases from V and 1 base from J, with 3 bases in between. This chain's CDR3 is CAIRQNTGELFF. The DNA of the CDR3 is TGTGCCATCAGACAGAACACCGGGGAGCTGTTTTTT.

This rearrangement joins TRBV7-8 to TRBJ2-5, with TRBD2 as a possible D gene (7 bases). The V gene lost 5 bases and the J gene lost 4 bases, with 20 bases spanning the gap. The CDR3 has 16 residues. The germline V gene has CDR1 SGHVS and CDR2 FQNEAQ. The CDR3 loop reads CASSPDSGGASETQYF. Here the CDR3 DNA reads TGTGCCAGCAGCCCAGATAGTGGGGGGGCCTCAGAGACCCAGTACTTC.

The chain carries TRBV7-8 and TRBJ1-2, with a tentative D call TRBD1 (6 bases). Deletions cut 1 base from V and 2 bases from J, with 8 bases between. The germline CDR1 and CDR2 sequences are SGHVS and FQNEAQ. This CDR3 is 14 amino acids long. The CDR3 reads CASSLGQENYGYTF. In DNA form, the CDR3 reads TGTGCCAGCAGCTTAGGACAGGAGAACTATGGCTACACCTTC.

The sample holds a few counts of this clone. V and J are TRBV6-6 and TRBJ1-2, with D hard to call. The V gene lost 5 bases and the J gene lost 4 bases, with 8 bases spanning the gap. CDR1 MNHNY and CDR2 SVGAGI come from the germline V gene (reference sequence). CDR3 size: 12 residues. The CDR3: CASSRGAYGYTF. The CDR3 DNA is TGTGCCAGCAGTAGAGGCGCCTATGGCTACACCTTC.

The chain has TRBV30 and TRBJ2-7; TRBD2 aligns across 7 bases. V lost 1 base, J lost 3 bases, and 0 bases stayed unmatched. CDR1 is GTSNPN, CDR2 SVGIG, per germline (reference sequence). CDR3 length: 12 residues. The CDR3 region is CAWSAGGYEQYF. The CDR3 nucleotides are TGTGCCTGGAGTGCGGGGGGCTACGAGCAGTACTTC.

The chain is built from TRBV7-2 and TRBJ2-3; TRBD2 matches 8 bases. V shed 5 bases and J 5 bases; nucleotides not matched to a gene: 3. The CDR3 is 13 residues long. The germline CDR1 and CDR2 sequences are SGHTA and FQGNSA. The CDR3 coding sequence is TGTGCCAGCAGCCCGGGACTAGGAGATACGCAGTATTTT. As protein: CASSPGLGDTQYF. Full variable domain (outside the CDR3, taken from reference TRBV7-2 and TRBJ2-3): GAGVSQSPSNKVTEKGKDVELRCDPISGHTALYWYRQSLGQGLEFLIYFQGNSAPDKSGLPSDRFSAERTGGSVSTLTIQRTQQEDSAVYLCASSPGLGDTQYFGPGTRLTVL.

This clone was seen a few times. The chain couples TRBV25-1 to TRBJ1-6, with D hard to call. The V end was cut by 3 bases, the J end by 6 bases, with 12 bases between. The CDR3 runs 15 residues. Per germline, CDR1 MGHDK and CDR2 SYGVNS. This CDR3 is CASSDEGGVNSPLHF. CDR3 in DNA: TGTGCCAGCAGTGATGAAGGAGGAGTTAATTCACCCCTCCACTTT.

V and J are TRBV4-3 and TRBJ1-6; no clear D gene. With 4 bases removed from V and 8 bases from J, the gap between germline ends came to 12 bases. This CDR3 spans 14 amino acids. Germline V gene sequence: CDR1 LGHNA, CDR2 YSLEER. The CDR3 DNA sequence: TGCGCCAGCAGCCTTGGCGAGGCGGATTCACCCCTCCACTTT. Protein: CASSLGEADSPLHF.

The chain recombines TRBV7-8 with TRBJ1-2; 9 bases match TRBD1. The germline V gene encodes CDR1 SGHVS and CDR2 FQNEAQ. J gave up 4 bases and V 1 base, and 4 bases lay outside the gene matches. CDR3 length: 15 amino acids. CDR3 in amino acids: CASSLGTGGPYGYTF. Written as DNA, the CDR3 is TGTGCCAGCAGCTTAGGTACAGGGGGCCCCTATGGCTACACCTTC.

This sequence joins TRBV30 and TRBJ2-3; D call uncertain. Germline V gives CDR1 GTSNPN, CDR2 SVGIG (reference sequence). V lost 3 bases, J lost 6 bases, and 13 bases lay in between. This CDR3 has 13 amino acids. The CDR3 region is CAWRRLIKDTQYF. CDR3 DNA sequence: TGTGCCTGGAGGAGACTGATTAAGGATACGCAGTATTTT.

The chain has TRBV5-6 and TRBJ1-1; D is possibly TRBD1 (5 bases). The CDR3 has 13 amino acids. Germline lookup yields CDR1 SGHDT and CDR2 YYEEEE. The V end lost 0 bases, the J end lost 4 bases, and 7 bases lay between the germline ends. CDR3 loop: CASSLGGGTEAFF. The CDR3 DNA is TGTGCCAGCAGCTTGGGGGGGGGCACTGAAGCTTTCTTT.

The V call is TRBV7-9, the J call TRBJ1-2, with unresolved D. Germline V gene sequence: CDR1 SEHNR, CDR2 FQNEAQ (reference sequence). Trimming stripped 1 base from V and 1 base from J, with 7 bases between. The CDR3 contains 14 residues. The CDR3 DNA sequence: TGTGCCAGCAGCTTAGAAGGGATTAACTATGGCTACACCTTC. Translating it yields CASSLEGINYGYTF.

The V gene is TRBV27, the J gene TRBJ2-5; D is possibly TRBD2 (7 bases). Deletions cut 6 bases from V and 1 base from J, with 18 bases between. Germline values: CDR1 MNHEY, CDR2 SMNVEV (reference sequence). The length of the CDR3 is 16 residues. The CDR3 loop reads CASSPRGGAIQETQYF. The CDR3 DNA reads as TGTGCCAGCAGCCCGAGAGGGGGGGCCATCCAAGAGACCCAGTACTTC.

CDR3 in amino acids: CASSPGLSSTDTQYF. The CDR3 DNA sequence: TGTGCCAGCAGCCCCGGACTTTCCAGCACAGATACGCAGTATTTT. This chain links TRBV5-4 with TRBJ2-3; D may be TRBD2 (5 bases). Germline values: CDR1 SGHNT, CDR2 YYREEE (reference sequence). This CDR3 comprises 15 residues. Trimming removed 4 bases from V and 0 bases from J, with 12 bases in between.

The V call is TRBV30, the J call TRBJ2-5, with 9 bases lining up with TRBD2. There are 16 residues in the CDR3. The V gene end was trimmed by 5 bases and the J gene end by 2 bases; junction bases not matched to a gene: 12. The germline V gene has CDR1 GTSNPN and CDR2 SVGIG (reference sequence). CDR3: CAWGKGTSQIQETQYF. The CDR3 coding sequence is TGTGCCTGGGGAAAGGGGACTAGCCAAATACAAGAGACCCAGTACTTC.

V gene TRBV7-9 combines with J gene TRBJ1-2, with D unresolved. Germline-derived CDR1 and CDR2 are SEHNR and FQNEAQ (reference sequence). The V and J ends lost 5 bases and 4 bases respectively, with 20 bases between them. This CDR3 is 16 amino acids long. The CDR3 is CASSNCDHGKTYGYTF. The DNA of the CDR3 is TGTGCCAGCAGCAATTGTGACCATGGAAAGACCTATGGCTACACCTTC.

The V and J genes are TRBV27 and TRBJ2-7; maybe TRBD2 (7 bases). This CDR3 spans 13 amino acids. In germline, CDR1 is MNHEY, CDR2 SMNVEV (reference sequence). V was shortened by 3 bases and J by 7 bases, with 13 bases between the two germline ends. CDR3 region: CASSLGGGLEQYF. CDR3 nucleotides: TGTGCCAGCAGTTTGGGAGGGGGATTAGAGCAGTACTTC.

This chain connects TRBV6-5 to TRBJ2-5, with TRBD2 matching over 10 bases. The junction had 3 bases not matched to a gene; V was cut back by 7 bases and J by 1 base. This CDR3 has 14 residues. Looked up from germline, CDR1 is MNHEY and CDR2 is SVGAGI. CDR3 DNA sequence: TGTGCCAGCATGAGCGGGGGGGCCCAAGAGACCCAGTACTTC. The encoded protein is CASMSGGAQETQYF.

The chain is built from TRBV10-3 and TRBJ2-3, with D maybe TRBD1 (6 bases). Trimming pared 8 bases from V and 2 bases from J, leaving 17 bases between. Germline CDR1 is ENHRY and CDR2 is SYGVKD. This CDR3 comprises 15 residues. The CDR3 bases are TGTGCCATCGCCAGCCCAGGGGAGACCACAGATACGCAGTATTTT. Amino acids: CAIASPGETTDTQYF.

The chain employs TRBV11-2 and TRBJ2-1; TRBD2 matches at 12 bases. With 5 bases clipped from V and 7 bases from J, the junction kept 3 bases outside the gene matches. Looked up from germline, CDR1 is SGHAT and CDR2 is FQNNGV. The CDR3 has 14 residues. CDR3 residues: CASSGGTSGNEQFF. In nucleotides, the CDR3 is TGTGCCAGCAGCGGCGGGACTAGCGGGAATGAGCAGTTCTTC.

CDR3 in amino acids: CASSLGSTEAFF. For the CDR3, the DNA is TGCGCCAGCAGCTTGGGCAGCACTGAAGCTTTCTTT. This chain links TRBV5-1 with TRBJ1-1; D is ambiguous. This CDR3 is built from 12 residues. Trimming left V 0 bases short and J 4 bases short, with 4 bases between. Germline loops: CDR1 SGHRS, CDR2 YFSETQ.

CDR3 sequence (DNA): TGTGCCACCGGGACTCAGAAGACCCAGTACTTC. Its translation: CATGTQKTQYF. The V call is TRBV27, the J call TRBJ2-5, with D perhaps matching TRBD2 (6 bases). The CDR3 extends over 11 amino acids. Germline V CDR1 and CDR2: MNHEY, SMNVEV (reference sequence). The V and J ends lost 10 bases and 6 bases respectively, with 12 bases between them.